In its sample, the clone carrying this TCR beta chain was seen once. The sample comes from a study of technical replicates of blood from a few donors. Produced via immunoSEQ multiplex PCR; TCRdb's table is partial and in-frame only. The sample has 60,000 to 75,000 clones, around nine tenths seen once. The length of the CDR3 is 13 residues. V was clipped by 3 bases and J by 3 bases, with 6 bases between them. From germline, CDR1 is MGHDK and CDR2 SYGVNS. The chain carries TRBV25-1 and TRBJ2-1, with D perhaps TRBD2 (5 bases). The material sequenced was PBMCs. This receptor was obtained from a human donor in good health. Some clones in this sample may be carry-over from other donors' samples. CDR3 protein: CASSEGSYNEQFF. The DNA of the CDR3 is TGTGCCAGCAGTGAGGGGAGCTACAATGAGCAGTTCTTC.